Shown below are 32 T cell receptor beta chains from a single sample sequenced in a study of shared clonotypes between healthy human individuals. The data were produced by immunoSEQ multiplex PCR, yet TCRdb's version contains in-frame clones alone and is incomplete. Of hundreds of thousands of clones listed, roughly 77% were seen once; the top ten hold 13%. Material: PBMCs. Receptors were obtained from a woman aged 40 to 50 in good health. Some clones in this sample may be carry-over from other donors' samples.

This chain connects TRBV19 to TRBJ2-1; D is possibly TRBD1 or TRBD2 (6 bases each). The V and J ends lost 3 bases and 7 bases respectively, with 16 bases between them. The CDR3 extends over 15 amino acids. CDR1 and CDR2 (germline): LNHDA, SQIVND (reference sequence). Here the CDR3 DNA reads TGTGCCAGTAGTATGGGCAGGGGAGGTTTTAATGAGCAGTTCTTC. It is translated as CASSMGRGGFNEQFF. The entire variable domain, with the rest obtained from reference TRBV19 and TRBJ2-1, is as follows: DGGITQSPKYLFRKEGQNVTLSCEQNLNHDAMYWYRQDPGQGLRLIYYSQIVNDFQKGDIAEGYSVSREKKESFPLTVTSAQKNPTAFYLCASSMGRGGFNEQFFGPGTRLTVL.

This clone turned up a few times. The J gene is TRBJ2-2, the V gene TRBV11-2; the D is unclear. The CDR3 spans 14 residues. Germline V gives CDR1 SGHAT, CDR2 FQNNGV. Trimming pared 6 bases from V and 1 base from J, leaving 9 bases between. The CDR3 loop reads CASREGGNTGELFF. The CDR3 region has the DNA TGTGCCAGCAGAGAAGGTGGGAACACCGGGGAGCTGTTTTTT.

The V and J genes are TRBV9 and TRBJ2-7; possibly TRBD2 for D (5 bases). This CDR3 region has 15 residues. Trimming pared 3 bases from V and 2 bases from J, leaving 15 bases between. The germline CDR1 and CDR2 sequences are SGDLS and YYNGEE. For the CDR3, the DNA is TGTGCCAGCAGCGCCCACGGGGATTTGGCCTACGAGCAGTACTTC. This gives the protein CASSAHGDLAYEQYF.

The rearrangement links TRBV5-1 to TRBJ2-3, with 7 nucleotides matching TRBD1. CDR3 length: 16 amino acids. V gave up 4 bases and J gave up 0 bases; unmatched junction bases: 8. Germline V gives CDR1 SGHRS, CDR2 YFSETQ. This CDR3 reads CASSPPGTASTDTQYF. CDR3 DNA: TGCGCCAGCAGCCCCCCCGGGACAGCTAGCACAGATACGCAGTATTTT.

The V gene is TRBV27, the J gene TRBJ2-5; D is ambiguous. The CDR3 length is 12 residues. The V end lost 5 bases, the J end lost 5 bases, and 9 bases lay between the germline ends. The germline V gene encodes CDR1 MNHEY and CDR2 SMNVEV (reference sequence). CDR3 sequence: CASSGPPETQYF. As DNA, the CDR3 is TGTGCCAGCAGTGGCCCTCCGGAGACCCAGTACTTC.

The chain uses TRBV9 and TRBJ2-7, with 7 bases that match TRBD1. The V gene end was trimmed by 2 bases and the J gene end by 2 bases; junction bases not matched to a gene: 7. CDR1 is SGDLS, CDR2 YYNGEE, per germline. The CDR3 loop spans 15 amino acids. The chain's CDR3 is CASSVRDSDAYEQYF. The CDR3 nucleotides read TGTGCCAGCAGCGTCCGGGACAGCGACGCCTACGAGCAGTACTTC.

The chain employs TRBV7-9 and TRBJ2-5; no reliable D call. Germline V gene lookup returns CDR1 SEHNR and CDR2 FQNEAQ (reference sequence). CDR3 size: 12 residues. The V end lost 5 bases, the J end lost 5 bases, and 9 bases lay between the germline ends. As DNA, the CDR3 is TGTGCCAGCAGCCACCCCGGGGAGACCCAGTACTTC. Protein: CASSHPGETQYF.

This clone was counted between two and nine times. The chain joins TRBV6-4 to TRBJ2-1; 9 nucleotides align to TRBD2. The CDR3 is 15 amino acids. Germline V gene lookup returns CDR1 MRHNA and CDR2 SNTAGT. J gave up 3 bases and V 4 bases, and 4 bases lay outside the gene matches. DNA of the CDR3: TGTGCCAGCAGTGTGGAAGCGGGAGGCTACAATGAGCAGTTCTTC. Residues: CASSVEAGGYNEQFF.

V gene TRBV7-2 combines with J gene TRBJ2-5, with 7 bases aligning to TRBD2. The CDR3 has 16 residues. J gave up 2 bases and V 0 bases, and 6 bases lay outside the gene matches. The germline CDR1 and CDR2 sequences are SGHTA and FQGNSA. The CDR3 loop is CASSLAAGVRQETQYF. The DNA of the CDR3 is TGTGCCAGCAGCTTAGCTGCGGGAGTGAGGCAAGAGACCCAGTACTTC. The variable domain in full, with the rest retrieved from reference TRBV7-2 and TRBJ2-5, is GAGVSQSPSNKVTEKGKDVELRCDPISGHTALYWYRQSLGQGLEFLIYFQGNSAPDKSGLPSDRFSAERTGGSVSTLTIQRTQQEDSAVYLCASSLAAGVRQETQYFGPGTRLLVL.

This chain connects TRBV28 to TRBJ1-5; D might be TRBD1 (5 bases). V gave up 2 bases and J gave up 6 bases, with 20 bases separating them. The CDR3 totals 17 residues. CDR1 is MDHEN and CDR2 is SYDVKM in the germline V gene. The CDR3 DNA reads as TGTGCCAGCAGTTTACTCGGACAAGGGAGTAGGGGTCAGCCCCAGCATTTT. Translated: CASSLLGQGSRGQPQHF.

This chain uses TRBV11-2 with TRBJ1-3; a possible D gene is TRBD1 (5 bases). This CDR3 spans 17 amino acids. The V and J ends lost 5 bases and 0 bases respectively, with 17 bases between them. CDR1 is SGHAT and CDR2 is FQNNGV in the germline V gene. CDR3 sequence: CASSASGHPSSGNTIYF. CDR3 nucleotides: TGTGCCAGCAGCGCTTCGGGGCACCCGAGCTCTGGAAACACCATATATTTT.

The chain combines TRBV5-8 with TRBJ2-7; 12 bases line up with TRBD2. The CDR3 contains 14 residues. Germline assignment: CDR1 SGHTS and CDR2 YDEGEE. V shed 4 bases and J 4 bases; nucleotides not matched to a gene: 3. CDR3 region: CASSPGLAGYEQYF. In DNA, the CDR3 is TGTGCCAGCAGCCCCGGACTAGCGGGGTACGAGCAGTACTTC.

J is TRBJ1-4 and V is TRBV4-3; D is unclear. The V and J ends lost 0 bases and 12 bases respectively, with 11 bases between them. This CDR3 is built from 13 residues. CDR1 is LGHNA, CDR2 YSLEER, per germline. CDR3 sequence reads: CASSQDRRRELFF. The CDR3 region has the DNA TGCGCCAGCAGCCAAGATCGAAGGAGGGAACTGTTTTTT.

The chain employs TRBV10-2 and TRBJ2-3; 7 nucleotides agree with TRBD2. Germline V gene lookup returns CDR1 WSHSY and CDR2 SAAADI. Trimming removed 1 base from V and 2 bases from J; junction bases left unmatched: 6. The CDR3 loop spans 16 amino acids. CDR3: CASSEFTSEYTDTQYF. The CDR3 DNA sequence: TGCGCCAGCAGTGAGTTTACTAGCGAATACACAGATACGCAGTATTTT.

The rearrangement uses TRBV7-2 and TRBJ2-5; weak D call: TRBD2 (6 bases). V was pared by 1 base and J by 5 bases, with 14 bases between. This CDR3 is built from 15 residues. Germline CDR1 reads SGHTA; CDR2 reads FQGNSA. CDR3 DNA sequence: TGTGCCAGCAGCTTAGTGGGGGACTCTGTTGAGACCCAGTACTTC. It translates to CASSLVGDSVETQYF.

V is TRBV5-4 and J is TRBJ2-1, with a possible D match to TRBD2 (6 bases). The CDR3 is 15 residues long. Between the trimmed V and J ends, which lost 0 bases and 2 bases, there was a span of 9 bases. Germline V CDR1 and CDR2: SGHNT, YYREEE (reference sequence). The CDR3 DNA reads as TGTGCCAGCAGCTTGGTCGGGACTCCCTACAATGAGCAGTTCTTC. Amino acid sequence: CASSLVGTPYNEQFF.

J is TRBJ2-5 and V is TRBV27; tentative D call: TRBD1 (5 bases). This CDR3 contains 15 residues. The V end was cut by 0 bases, the J end by 0 bases, with 8 bases between. Germline loops: CDR1 MNHEY, CDR2 SMNVEV (reference sequence). The CDR3 sequence: CASSLSYRYQETQYF. CDR3 coding DNA: TGTGCCAGCAGTTTATCGTACAGGTACCAAGAGACCCAGTACTTC.

The V and J genes are TRBV28 and TRBJ2-5; D possibly matches TRBD1 or TRBD2 (5 bases each). The V gene's germline CDR1 is MDHEN and CDR2 SYDVKM. Trimming pared 5 bases from V and 0 bases from J, leaving 19 bases between. The CDR3 covers 17 residues. This CDR3 is CASSVLRDVWDQETQYF. CDR3 bases: TGTGCCAGCAGTGTACTCCGGGACGTTTGGGACCAAGAGACCCAGTACTTC.

The rearrangement uses TRBV30 and TRBJ2-3; 7 nucleotides agree with TRBD2. The CDR3 is made up of 17 amino acids. From germline, CDR1 is GTSNPN and CDR2 SVGIG (reference sequence). J lost 0 bases, V lost 1 base, and 10 bases had no gene match. The CDR3 protein is CAWSELGGMGSTDTQYF. CDR3 nucleotides: TGTGCCTGGAGTGAATTGGGAGGGATGGGAAGCACAGATACGCAGTATTTT.

This clone was seen ten or more times. The chain has TRBV7-3 and TRBJ2-1; D ambiguous. The germline V gene encodes CDR1 SGHTA and CDR2 FQGTGA. The CDR3 consists of 12 residues. Trimming pared 2 bases from V and 9 bases from J, leaving 8 bases between. The chain's CDR3 is CASSLGSTEQFF. CDR3 nucleotides: TGTGCCAGCAGCTTAGGGTCCACTGAGCAGTTCTTC.

The V call is TRBV15, the J call TRBJ2-1, with a tentative D call TRBD2 (6 bases). The V end was cut by 8 bases, the J end by 8 bases, with 10 bases between. There are 11 residues in the CDR3. Germline CDR1 and CDR2: LNHNV and YYDKDF (reference sequence). Written as DNA, the CDR3 is TGTGCCACCCGAGGAGGGTATGAGCAGTTCTTC. This sequence encodes CATRGGYEQFF.

About this clone: The sample contains more than one DNA sequence encoding this CDR3. The rearrangement links TRBV7-2 to TRBJ1-1; D is unclear. CDR3 size: 13 residues. Per germline, CDR1 SGHTA and CDR2 FQGNSA. V was cut by 1 base and J by 6 bases, with 9 bases left in between. CDR3 loop: CASSLGSGAEAFF. In DNA form, the CDR3 reads TGTGCCAGCAGCTTAGGGAGTGGGGCTGAAGCTTTCTTT.

V is TRBV4-1 and J is TRBJ2-7; TRBD1 aligns across 8 bases. With 2 bases clipped from V and 6 bases from J, the junction kept 6 bases outside the gene matches. This CDR3 contains 14 residues. The germline V gene encodes CDR1 MGHRA and CDR2 YSYEKL. The CDR3 sequence is CASSQRDRTVEQYF. CDR3 DNA sequence: TGCGCCAGCAGCCAAAGGGACAGGACGGTCGAGCAGTACTTC.

This clone was observed a few times. This sequence joins TRBV5-1 and TRBJ2-2, with 10 bases aligning to TRBD2. The junction had 10 bases not matched to a gene; V was cut back by 0 bases and J by 5 bases. The CDR3 has 18 amino acids. CDR1 SGHRS and CDR2 YFSETQ come from the germline V gene. CDR3 residues: CASSLDSASGSSTGELFF. The CDR3 DNA reads as TGCGCCAGCAGCTTGGATTCGGCTAGCGGGAGTAGTACCGGGGAGCTGTTTTTT.

In its sample, this clone was seen a few times. The rearrangement joins TRBV30 to TRBJ1-1; 9 bases line up with TRBD1. The CDR3 covers 13 residues. Trimming removed 1 base from V and 4 bases from J; junction bases left unmatched: 1. Germline values: CDR1 GTSNPN, CDR2 SVGIG (reference sequence). The CDR3 DNA sequence: TGTGCCTGGAGTGCGACAGGGGGCACTGAAGCTTTCTTT. Protein: CAWSATGGTEAFF.

The rearrangement joins TRBV27 to TRBJ1-2; D gene unclear. The V end lost 10 bases, the J end lost 5 bases, and 11 bases lay between the germline ends. This CDR3 is 11 amino acids long. Germline V gives CDR1 MNHEY, CDR2 SMNVEV (reference sequence). The CDR3 nucleotides are TGTGCCACCCCCCGGAAGTATGGCTACACCTTC. Translated, it gives CATPRKYGYTF.

The chain links TRBV7-9 to TRBJ2-1; D is ambiguous. The CDR3 has 12 residues. Germline-derived CDR1 and CDR2 are SEHNR and FQNEAQ (reference sequence). Trimming took off 2 bases at V and 13 bases at J, with 12 bases between the two ends. The CDR3 coding sequence is TGTGCCAGCAGCTTAAGCCGGGCCACTCAGTTCTTC. It codes for CASSLSRATQFF. Full variable domain (outside the CDR3, taken from reference TRBV7-9 and TRBJ2-1): DTGVSQNPRHKITKRGQNVTFRCDPISEHNRLYWYRQTLGQGPEFLTYFQNEAQLEKSRLLSDRFSAERPKGSFSTLEIQRTEQGDSAMYLCASSLSRATQFFGPGTRLTVL.

The chain uses TRBV6-1 and TRBJ2-2; TRBD1 might be the D (6 bases). CDR3 size: 14 residues. Trimming shortened V by 7 bases and J by 2 bases, and 11 bases separated the two germline ends. CDR1 MNHNS and CDR2 SASEGT come from the germline V gene. The CDR3 DNA follows: TGTGCCAGCACTGGACAGATTAACACCGGGGAGCTGTTTTTT. Amino acid sequence: CASTGQINTGELFF.

This clone appeared a few times. This CDR3 is CASSVAGVSYNEQFF. The DNA for the CDR3 is TGTGCCAGCAGTGTCGCGGGAGTGTCGTACAATGAGCAGTTCTTC. The chain couples TRBV2 to TRBJ2-1, with 7 bases fitting TRBD2. With 4 bases clipped from V and 4 bases from J, the junction kept 7 bases outside the gene matches. This CDR3 has 15 residues. Germline-derived CDR1 and CDR2 are SNHLY and FYNNEI. The full variable domain, its missing parts supplied by reference TRBV2 and TRBJ2-1, is EPEVTQTPSHQVTQMGQEVILRCVPISNHLYFYWYRQILGQKVEFLVSFYNNEISEKSEIFDDQFSVERPDGSNFTLKIRSTKLEDSAMYFCASSVAGVSYNEQFFGPGTRLTVL.

The rearrangement uses TRBV7-2 and TRBJ2-2; D may correspond to TRBD1 or TRBD2 (6 bases each). Germline CDR1 reads SGHTA; CDR2 reads FQGNSA. The CDR3 consists of 15 residues. V was cut by 5 bases and J by 1 base, with 11 bases left in between. Here the CDR3 DNA reads TGTGCCAGCAGCCTACAGGGAGGGAACACCGGGGAGCTGTTTTTT. Encoded protein: CASSLQGGNTGELFF.

V gene TRBV28 combines with J gene TRBJ2-5, with 11 bases identical to TRBD2. From germline, CDR1 is MDHEN and CDR2 SYDVKM. V shed 6 bases, J shed 5 bases, and the junction held 5 bases outside the gene matches. The CDR3 is made up of 14 amino acids. CDR3 protein: CASRRLAGQETQYF. Here the CDR3 DNA reads TGTGCCAGCAGACGACTAGCGGGACAGGAGACCCAGTACTTC.

CDR3 loop: CASSSEGGDYEQYF. The DNA for the CDR3 is TGCGCCAGCAGCTCCGAAGGGGGAGATTACGAGCAGTACTTC. The gene calls are TRBV5-1 and TRBJ2-5; weak D call: TRBD1 (6 bases). The J call may be mistaken, given a closer DNA end match to TRBJ2-7. The length of the CDR3 is 14 residues. Germline assignment: CDR1 SGHRS and CDR2 YFSETQ.